This T cell receptor beta chain was found in a study of OX40 agonist ivuxolimab in advanced cancers. Turning to the study itself: Patients were treated with ivuxolimab, an agonistic anti-OX40 (CD134) antibody. At about 82% male, the cohort had a mean age of about 60 years, ranging from about 20 to 90.

Clones were sequenced by immunoSEQ multiplex PCR, and TCRdb holds only the in-frame ones, with some missing. The sample yields around 19,000 clones, 80% to 90% seen once. In germline, CDR1 is SGHRS, CDR2 YFSETQ. The V gene end was trimmed by 6 bases and the J gene end by 4 bases; junction bases not matched to a gene: 3. The CDR3 sequence is 13 residues long. The specimen was CD4+ or CD8+ T cells sorted from blood, collected in a trial of the OX40 agonist ivuxolimab. This rearrangement joins TRBV5-1 to TRBJ2-7; TRBD1 agrees at 11 bases. The TCR sequence derives from an adult with an advanced solid tumor such as melanoma, head and neck, liver or kidney cancer. The CDR3: CASKGQGVYEQYF. In DNA, the CDR3 is TGCGCCAGCAAGGGACAGGGGGTTTACGAGCAGTACTTC.